The 29 T cell receptor beta chains below were found in one sample sequenced in a study of T cell repertoires in cytomegalovirus infection. Their recognized antigens are unknown. TCRdb reprocessed the reads via MiXCR and lists one record per CDR3 protein. The sample yields roughly 990,000 distinct CDR3 sequences, 25% to 40% seen once. The source was cultured CD8+ T cells from PBMCs, collected from culture after CMV antigen stimulation. The receptors originated from a human donor in good health (CMV status not recorded). Some clones in this sample may be carry-over from other donors' samples.

This clonotype came up a few times. This sequence joins TRBV27 and TRBJ2-2; 7 bases map to TRBD2. Germline V gene data show CDR1 as MNHEY and CDR2 as SMNVEV (reference sequence). V shed 0 bases, J shed 6 bases, and the junction held 7 bases outside the gene matches. The CDR3 sequence is 16 residues long. The CDR3 reads CASSLSGGGAPGELFF. Written as DNA, the CDR3 is TGTGCCAGCAGTTTATCGGGGGGAGGGGCACCCGGGGAGCTGTTTTTT.

This clonotype was observed a few times. V and J are TRBV7-9 and TRBJ2-2; D gene uncertain. The CDR3 loop spans 11 amino acids. Germline V lookup: CDR1 SEHNR, CDR2 FQNEAQ (reference sequence). V was trimmed by 4 bases and J by 9 bases, leaving 6 bases between them. Here the CDR3 DNA reads TGTGCCAGCAGCTCGCCCCGGGAGCTGTTTTTT. Its protein is CASSSPRELFF. The whole variable domain, remainder taken from reference TRBV7-9 and TRBJ2-2, is DTGVSQNPRHKITKRGQNVTFRCDPISEHNRLYWYRQTLGQGPEFLTYFQNEAQLEKSRLLSDRFSAERPKGSFSTLEIQRTEQGDSAMYLCASSSPRELFFGEGSRLTVL.

This clonotype has just a few counts. J is TRBJ2-5 and V is TRBV6-5, with 7 nucleotides matching TRBD1. CDR3 size: 14 residues. V shed 2 bases, J shed 4 bases, and the junction held 4 bases outside the gene matches. Germline V gene lookup returns CDR1 MNHEY and CDR2 SVGAGI. The CDR3 is CASSYDRAPETQYF. For the CDR3, the DNA is TGTGCCAGCAGTTACGACAGGGCCCCAGAGACCCAGTACTTC.

This clonotype was counted a few times. This chain connects TRBV7-6 to TRBJ1-4; no firm D call. The CDR3 covers 12 residues. Germline values: CDR1 SGHVS, CDR2 FNYEAQ. The ends were cut back, 0 bases at V and 8 bases at J, with 4 bases in the middle. The CDR3 DNA reads TGTGCCAGCAGCTTAGCTGAAGAAAAACTGTTTTTT. Translated, it gives CASSLAEEKLFF.

This clonotype was seen a few times. The chain combines TRBV9 with TRBJ2-1; the match to TRBD2 covers 9 bases. CDR1 SGDLS and CDR2 YYNGEE come from the germline V gene. This CDR3 region has 16 residues. V shed 0 bases and J 8 bases; nucleotides not matched to a gene: 9. The DNA for the CDR3 is TGTGCCAGCAGCGTAGTGGGAGCGGGGGGCTTGGATGAGCAGTTCTTC. It encodes CASSVVGAGGLDEQFF.

CDR3 in DNA: TGTGCCATCAGTGAGTCACCGTACGAGGGAAACACCATATATTTT. Translating it yields CAISESPYEGNTIYF. This sequence joins TRBV10-3 and TRBJ1-3; D uncertain. Looked up from germline, CDR1 is ENHRY and CDR2 is SYGVKD. V lost 0 bases and J lost 4, with 10 bases in between. CDR3 length: 15 residues.

The chain recombines TRBV6-5 with TRBJ1-1, with D unclear. The CDR3 contains 15 residues. The germline V gene encodes CDR1 MNHEY and CDR2 SVGAGI. Deletions cut 0 bases from V and 0 bases from J, with 8 bases between. The CDR3 is CASSYSRAVNTEAFF. The CDR3 bases are TGTGCCAGCAGTTACTCGAGGGCTGTGAACACTGAAGCTTTCTTT.

This sequence joins TRBV11-3 and TRBJ2-4; 10 bases align to TRBD1. Per the germline V gene, CDR1 is SGHNT and CDR2 is YENEEA. The CDR3 sequence is 14 residues long. Trimming cost V 5 bases and J 8 bases; bases outside gene matches: 6. CDR3 sequence reads: CASSRRDRGDIQYF. In DNA form, the CDR3 reads TGTGCCAGCAGCCGCCGGGACAGGGGAGACATTCAGTACTTC.

The table lists this clonotype with a few counts. The chain carries TRBV4-1 and TRBJ1-4; 10 bases agree with TRBD1. CDR3 length equals 15 residues. In germline, CDR1 is MGHRA, CDR2 YSYEKL. J lost 8 bases, V lost 1 base, and 4 bases had no gene match. CDR3 loop: CASSQARGQGEKLFF. CDR3 nucleotides: TGCGCCAGCAGCCAAGCGAGGGGACAGGGGGAAAAACTGTTTTTT.

Turning to this clonotype: The junction departs from germline at one end; a sequencing error may be responsible. The CDR3 is CANSYSPGASNQPQHF. In nucleotides, the CDR3 is TGTGCCAACAGTTACTCTCCCGGGGCAAGCAATCAGCCCCAGCATTTT. V usage is TRBV6-6 and J usage is TRBJ1-5, with D possibly matching TRBD1 (5 bases). This CDR3 is 16 amino acids long. Germline V gives CDR1 MNHNY, CDR2 SVGAGI (reference sequence).

This clonotype came up once. The chain uses TRBV29-1 and TRBJ1-4, with D unclear. This CDR3 is 13 amino acids long. Germline V gene sequence: CDR1 SQVTM, CDR2 ANQGSEA. V lost 4 bases and J lost 4, with 10 bases in between. The CDR3 DNA follows: TGCAGCGTTGTAGTACAGAATAATGAAAAACTGTTTTTT. Translated, it gives CSVVVQNNEKLFF.

This clonotype was found many times. The rearrangement uses TRBV7-3 and TRBJ1-5; 7 nucleotides line up with TRBD1. V was pared by 3 bases and J by 6 bases, with 5 bases of the junction left unmatched. Germline-derived CDR1 and CDR2 are SGHTA and FQGTGA. The CDR3 runs to 14 residues. CDR3: CASSFTGEAQPQHF. CDR3 DNA: TGTGCCAGCAGCTTCACAGGGGAGGCTCAGCCCCAGCATTTT.

The CDR3 reads CASSFEGGSTDTQYF. In nucleotides, the CDR3 is TGTGCCAGCAGTTTTGAGGGGGGGAGCACAGATACGCAGTATTTT. The chain carries TRBV28 and TRBJ2-3; a possible D gene is TRBD2 (7 bases). Germline V lookup: CDR1 MDHEN, CDR2 SYDVKM. V shed 3 bases and J shed 0 bases, with 10 bases lying between them. The CDR3 has 15 residues. The full variable domain, rest sourced from reference TRBV28 and TRBJ2-3, is DVKVTQSSRYLVKRTGEKVFLECVQDMDHENMFWYRQDPGLGLRLIYFSYDVKMKEKGDIPEGYSVSREKKERFSLILESASTNQTSMYLCASSFEGGSTDTQYFGPGTRLTVL.

The V call is TRBV15, the J call TRBJ2-7; a weak D match, TRBD2 (5 bases). The CDR3 is 13 amino acids. Germline-derived CDR1 and CDR2 are LNHNV and YYDKDF (reference sequence). With 5 bases removed from V and 5 bases from J, the gap between germline ends came to 13 bases. This CDR3 is CATSRAIGDEQYF. The CDR3 nucleotides read TGTGCCACCAGCCGCGCGATCGGGGACGAGCAGTACTTC. The full variable domain, its missing parts supplied by reference TRBV15 and TRBJ2-7, is DAMVIQNPRYQVTQFGKPVTLSCSQTLNHNVMYWYQQKSSQAPKLLFHYYDKDFNNEADTPDNFQSRRPNTSFCFLDIRSPGLGDTAMYLCATSRAIGDEQYFGPGTRLTVT.

V usage is TRBV27 and J usage is TRBJ2-7, with TRBD1 identical over 9 bases. Germline V gives CDR1 MNHEY, CDR2 SMNVEV (reference sequence). This CDR3 contains 16 residues. V trimming: 5 bases; J trimming: 5 bases; junction bases outside the gene matches: 13. CDR3 DNA sequence: TGTGCCAGCAGTAAAATTTGGGGACAGGGTGGGGACGAGCAGTACTTC. This codes for CASSKIWGQGGDEQYF.

V and J are TRBV4-2 and TRBJ1-1; no clear D. Trimming stripped 5 bases from V and 6 bases from J, with 10 bases between. The CDR3 runs 12 residues. CDR1 and CDR2 from the germline V gene are LGHNA and YNFKEQ. CDR3 DNA sequence: TGTGCCAGCAGCTACGAGAGGGCTGAAGCTTTCTTT. Translated, it gives CASSYERAEAFF.

V is TRBV27 and J is TRBJ1-2; possibly TRBD1 for D (5 bases). CDR3 length: 12 residues. Trimming left V 7 bases short and J 4 bases short, with 10 bases between. In germline, CDR1 is MNHEY, CDR2 SMNVEV (reference sequence). The CDR3 reads CASKEGTYGYTF. CDR3 DNA sequence: TGTGCCAGCAAGGAGGGGACCTATGGCTACACCTTC.

The V gene is TRBV27, the J gene TRBJ2-2; D unresolved. V was shortened by 7 bases and J by 0 bases, with 9 bases between the two germline ends. The germline gives CDR1 MNHEY, CDR2 SMNVEV (reference sequence). This CDR3 has 14 residues. CDR3 sequence (DNA): TGTGCCAGCAAGAAAGGTCCGAACACCGGGGAGCTGTTTTTT. It is translated as CASKKGPNTGELFF.

The rearrangement links TRBV6-5 to TRBJ1-2, with D unclear. This CDR3 has 15 residues. The V and J ends lost 1 base and 0 bases respectively, with 9 bases between them. Per the germline V gene, CDR1 is MNHEY and CDR2 is SVGAGI. CDR3 region: CASSYYPRTNYGYTF. As DNA, the CDR3 is TGTGCCAGCAGTTACTACCCACGGACTAACTATGGCTACACCTTC.

V gene TRBV5-1 combines with J gene TRBJ1-1; D possibly corresponds to TRBD1 (6 bases). The CDR3 is 14 residues long. The V end lost 3 bases, the J end lost 4 bases, and 13 bases lay between the germline ends. CDR1 and CDR2 from the germline V gene are SGHRS and YFSETQ. In DNA form, the CDR3 reads TGCGCCAGCAGCTCTACAGGGTTGAGCACTGAAGCTTTCTTT. It codes for CASSSTGLSTEAFF.

This clonotype was counted between two and nine times. The genes are TRBV12-5 and TRBJ1-5; 7 nucleotides line up with TRBD1. The J segment lost 4 bases and the V segment lost 5 bases, leaving 5 bases of the junction unmatched. The CDR3 spans 14 residues. CDR1 is LGHNT, CDR2 FRNRAP, per germline. CDR3 bases: TGTGCTAGTGGTCAGGGGGGACCTAATCAGCCCCAGCATTTT. It encodes CASGQGGPNQPQHF. Full variable domain (remainder filled in from reference TRBV12-5 and TRBJ1-5): DARVTQTPRHKVTEMGQEVTMRCQPILGHNTVFWYRQTMMQGLELLAYFRNRAPLDDSGMPKDRFSAEMPDATLATLKIQPSEPRDSAVYFCASGQGGPNQPQHFGDGTRLSIL.

This clonotype occurred a few times. The genes are TRBV6-5 and TRBJ2-3; the D gene is possibly TRBD1 (6 bases). The germline V gene has CDR1 MNHEY and CDR2 SVGAGI. The CDR3 extends over 14 amino acids. V lost 2 bases, J lost 5 bases, and 11 bases lay in between. CDR3 coding DNA: TGTGCCAGCAGTTACGAGGGGGTTGAAGATACGCAGTATTTT. Residues: CASSYEGVEDTQYF.

This clonotype turned up a few times. This chain connects TRBV19 to TRBJ2-7; D perhaps matches TRBD1 (5 bases). Trimming stripped 3 bases from V and 4 bases from J, with 10 bases between. Germline values: CDR1 LNHDA, CDR2 SQIVND (reference sequence). CDR3 length: 13 residues. The CDR3: CASSISAGYEQYV. The CDR3 bases are TGTGCCAGTAGTATCTCAGCAGGGTACGAGCAGTACGTC.

This clonotype turned up a few times. The genes are TRBV7-9 and TRBJ1-2; D might be TRBD1 (5 bases). Germline V CDR1 and CDR2: SEHNR, FQNEAQ (reference sequence). The CDR3 loop spans 14 amino acids. Deletions cut 7 bases from V and 5 bases from J, with 17 bases between. The CDR3 sequence is CASTPPRAGYGYTF. For the CDR3, the DNA is TGTGCCAGCACCCCCCCCAGGGCAGGATATGGCTACACCTTC.

This clonotype has ten or more counts. CDR3 residues: CASSLSGAYEQYV. The DNA for the CDR3 is TGTGCCAGCAGCTTATCAGGAGCCTACGAGCAGTACGTC. V usage is TRBV11-2 and J usage is TRBJ2-7; D uncertain. CDR3 size: 13 residues. The germline CDR1 and CDR2 sequences are SGHAT and FQNNGV. Trimming removed 2 bases at V and 2 bases at J, with 7 bases between.

V gene TRBV4-2 combines with J gene TRBJ1-3; D call uncertain. This CDR3 comprises 16 residues. Germline lookup yields CDR1 LGHNA and CDR2 YNFKEQ. V lost 0 bases, J lost 0 bases, and 9 bases lay in between. DNA for the CDR3: TGTGCCAGCAGCCAAGATGCGGGGTACTCTGGAAACACCATATATTTT. It codes for CASSQDAGYSGNTIYF.

This clonotype was detected a few times. This chain links TRBV7-6 with TRBJ1-4; no clear D gene. The V gene lost 1 base and the J gene lost 4 bases, with 13 bases spanning the gap. The CDR3 has 16 residues. Germline CDR1 is SGHVS and CDR2 is FNYEAQ. Here the CDR3 reads CASSLGAGGDNEKLFF. CDR3 nucleotide sequence: TGTGCCAGCAGCTTAGGTGCGGGCGGAGATAATGAAAAACTGTTTTTT.

The V and J genes are TRBV5-4 and TRBJ1-1; D is ambiguous. Trimming left V 3 bases short and J 0 bases short, with 12 bases between. The CDR3 runs 15 residues. Germline V gene sequence: CDR1 SGHNT, CDR2 YYREEE (reference sequence). The CDR3: CASSSARWVNTEAFF. CDR3 nucleotides: TGTGCCAGCAGCTCCGCCCGATGGGTGAACACTGAAGCTTTCTTT.

This clonotype was picked up many times. J is TRBJ2-6 and V is TRBV7-2; TRBD1 agrees at 7 bases. The CDR3 has 16 amino acids. J gave up 0 bases and V 10 bases, and 9 bases lay outside the gene matches. CDR1 is SGHTA and CDR2 is FQGNSA in the germline V gene. CDR3 protein: CATNGQDHSGANVLTF. In DNA, the CDR3 is TGTGCCACCAATGGACAGGACCACTCTGGGGCCAACGTCCTGACTTTC.